The 10 T cell receptor beta chains presented below share a single source sample, sequenced in a study of tumor-infiltrating lymphocytes in primary liver carcinoma. Bulk tissue was left unsorted, and RNA and DNA were co-extracted from 20-30 mg of it. TCR beta cDNA was made from around 460 ng total RNA with a constant-region primer. Generation of the TCR beta libraries relied on three nested multiplex PCR rounds using slightly modified ARM-PCR. The two initial PCR rounds, approximately 10 cycles each, used TRBV1-TRBV30 forward and C-beta reverse primers. TCRdb processed the multiplex PCR reads anew with MiXCR; each CDR3 protein has one entry. Of roughly 120,000 distinct CDR3 sequences listed, around 70% were seen once; the top ten hold roughly 8.1%. What was sequenced was tumor-adjacent normal liver tissue. The source of these receptors is a woman aged 55 to 70 with primary liver carcinoma and hepatitis B virus infection.

Comment on this clonotype: A read error may be the cause here, since a much bigger clone is one base away. The gene calls are TRBV28 and TRBJ2-6; 7 bases align to TRBD2. The CDR3 is made up of 15 amino acids. Germline lookup yields CDR1 MDHEN and CDR2 SYDVKM. The J segment lost 1 base and the V segment lost 7 bases, leaving 4 bases of the junction unmatched. The CDR3 nucleotides are TGTGCCAGCAAGCCGGGAGGATCTGGGGCCAACGTCCTGACTTTC. Translating gives CASKPGGSGANVLTF.

As concerns this clonotype: One junction end disagrees with the germline gene, perhaps due to a read error. The rearrangement joins TRBV12-3 or TRBV12-4 to TRBJ2-1; unclear D gene. The CDR3 runs 13 residues. This CDR3 reads CVSSLLTSNEQFF. The DNA of the CDR3 is TGTGTCAGCAGTTTGTTAACTTCCAATGAGCAGTTTTTC.

This clonotype was seen ten or more times. The V call is TRBV2, the J call TRBJ2-7; D might be TRBD1 or TRBD2, each matching 5 bases. The CDR3 extends over 13 amino acids. Per the germline V gene, CDR1 is SNHLY and CDR2 is FYNNEI. The ends were cut back, 7 bases at V and 2 bases at J, with 12 bases in the middle. In DNA form, the CDR3 reads TGTGCCAGCACCCGGGACGGACCCTACGAGCAGTACTTC. Protein sequence: CASTRDGPYEQYF.

As for this clonotype: A much larger clone lies one base from this, so it may be a read error. The V and J genes are TRBV10-3 and TRBJ2-7; 10 bases line up with TRBD1. The CDR3 is 14 residues long. Trimming cost V 2 bases and J 5 bases; bases outside gene matches: 3. Germline loops: CDR1 ENHRY, CDR2 SYGVKD. The CDR3 protein is CAISEGTGVDEQYF. Written as DNA, the CDR3 is TGTGCCATCAGTGAGGGGACAGGGGTCGACGAGCAGTACTTC.

With respect to this clonotype: Since a much larger clone is just one base distant, this may be a read error. The chain combines TRBV5-1 with TRBJ2-5; tentative D call: TRBD1 (5 bases). CDR3 size: 13 residues. Germline CDR1 is SGHRS and CDR2 is YFSETQ. The V end lost 8 bases, the J end lost 5 bases, and 16 bases lay between the germline ends. The CDR3 DNA sequence: TGCGCCAGAAGTCTGTCAGGGTTGGAGACCCAGTACTTC. Translated, it gives CARSLSGLETQYF.

As regards this clonotype: The final CDR3 position lacks the conserved phenylalanine or tryptophan, pointing to a likely read error. The chain joins TRBV29-1 to TRBJ2-2, with D possibly being TRBD2 (6 bases). The CDR3 is 14 amino acids. Germline V gives CDR1 SQVTM, CDR2 ANQGSEA. Here the CDR3 reads CNVDAGMGSGELFI. CDR3 sequence (DNA): TGCAACGTTGACGCGGGAATGGGATCCGGGGAGCTGTTTATA.

This clonotype was seen just once. The conserved final phenylalanine or tryptophan is absent from the CDR3, which likely points to a read error. V is TRBV5-1 and J is TRBJ2-3, with 7 bases matching TRBD2. This CDR3 has 14 amino acids. Germline V gene data show CDR1 as SGHRS and CDR2 as YFSETQ. J gave up 4 bases and V 5 bases, and 7 bases lay outside the gene matches. This chain's CDR3 is CASRKAGESDTQYL. DNA of the CDR3: TGCGCCAGCAGAAAGGCGGGAGAGTCAGATACGCAGTATCTT.

A remark on this clonotype: Mismatch with germline at one junction end may stem from a read error. The V gene is TRBV5-1, the J gene TRBJ2-1, with TRBD2 as a possible D gene (6 bases). The length of the CDR3 is 15 residues. Germline V gene data show CDR1 as SGHRS and CDR2 as YFSETQ. This chain's CDR3 is CASSLWGEAYNERFF. For the CDR3, the DNA is TGCGCCAGCAGCTTGTGGGGGGAGGCCTACAATGAGCGGTTCTTC.

This clonotype appeared many times. This chain uses TRBV4-1 with TRBJ1-2; no clear D gene. The V end lost 1 base, the J end lost 5 bases, and 11 bases lay between the germline ends. Germline CDR1 and CDR2: MGHRA and YSYEKL. The CDR3 runs to 14 residues. The CDR3 protein is CASSQANSLYGYTF. CDR3 sequence (DNA): TGCGCCAGCAGCCAAGCGAACAGCCTATATGGCTACACCTTC.

Turning to this clonotype: A read error may be the cause here, since a much bigger clone is one base away. This sequence joins TRBV10-2 and TRBJ2-3; 7 bases are shared with TRBD2. The junction had 8 bases not matched to a gene; V was cut back by 10 bases and J by 1 base. The CDR3 covers 14 residues. The germline V gene encodes CDR1 WSHSY and CDR2 SAAADI. CDR3 in amino acids: CANKPSGGTDTQYF. The CDR3 DNA reads TGCGCCAACAAACCTAGCGGCGGCACAGATACGCAGTATTTT.